This T cell receptor (beta chain) was obtained from a study of cytomegalovirus exposure and HLA in healthy donors. Donors in the study were healthy people who gave bone marrow. Primers for the PCR totalled 60 Vbeta and 13 Jbeta. The protocol was immunoSEQ multiplex PCR, while the TCRdb copy is restricted to in-frame clones and leaves out a portion. The sample has 200,000 to 250,000 clones, more than 75% seen once. The sample holds a few counts of this clone. An end of the junction does not agree with germline; a read error may underlie this. The sample contains more than one DNA sequence encoding this CDR3. CDR3 length: 14 amino acids. The germline gives CDR1 SGHTA, CDR2 FQGNSA.

The TCR was taken from a human donor in good health. The chain links TRBV7-2 to TRBJ2-5, with 10 bases that match TRBD2. Sequences were obtained from PBMCs. DNA for the CDR3: TGTGCCAGCAGCCTAGCGGGAGTGGTGGAGACCCAGTACTTC. This codes for CASSLAGVVETQYF. The variable domain in full, with the rest retrieved from reference TRBV7-2 and TRBJ2-5, is GAGVSQSPSNKVTEKGKDVELRCDPISGHTALYWYRQSLGQGLEFLIYFQGNSAPDKSGLPSDRFSAERTGGSVSTLTIQRTQQEDSAVYLCASSLAGVVETQYFGPGTRLLVL.